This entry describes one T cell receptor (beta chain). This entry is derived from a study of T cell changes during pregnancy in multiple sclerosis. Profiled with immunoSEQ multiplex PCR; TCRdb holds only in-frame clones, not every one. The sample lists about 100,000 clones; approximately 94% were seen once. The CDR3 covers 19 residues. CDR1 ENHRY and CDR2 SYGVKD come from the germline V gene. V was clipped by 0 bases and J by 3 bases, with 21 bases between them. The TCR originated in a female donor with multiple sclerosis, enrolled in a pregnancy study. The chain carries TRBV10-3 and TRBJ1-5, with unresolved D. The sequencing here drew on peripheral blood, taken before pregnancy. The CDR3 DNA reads TGTGCCATCAGTGAGTCGATCTTGAAGGCACGGGGAGACAATCAGCCCCAGCATTTT. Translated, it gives CAISESILKARGDNQPQHF.